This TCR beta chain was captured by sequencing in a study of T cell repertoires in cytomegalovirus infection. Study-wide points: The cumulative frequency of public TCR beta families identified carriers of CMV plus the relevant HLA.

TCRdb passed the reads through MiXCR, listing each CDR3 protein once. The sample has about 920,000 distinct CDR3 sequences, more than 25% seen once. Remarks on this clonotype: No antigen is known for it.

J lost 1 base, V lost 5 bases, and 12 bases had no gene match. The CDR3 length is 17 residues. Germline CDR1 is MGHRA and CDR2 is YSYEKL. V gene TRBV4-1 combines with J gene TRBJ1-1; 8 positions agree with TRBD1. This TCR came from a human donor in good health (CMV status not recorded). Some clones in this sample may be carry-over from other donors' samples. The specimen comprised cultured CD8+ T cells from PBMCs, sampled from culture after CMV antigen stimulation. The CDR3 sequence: CASSVLGQGVGNTEAFF. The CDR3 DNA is TGCGCCAGCAGCGTCCTCGGACAGGGTGTGGGGAACACTGAAGCTTTCTTT.